This is a list of T cell receptor beta chains from one sample in a study of T cells in Graves' hyperthyroidism and ophthalmopathy. From the multiplex PCR reads, TCRdb called clonotypes with MiXCR, one entry per CDR3 protein. In the table there are 650,000 to 800,000 distinct CDR3 sequences, approximately 42% of which are singletons. The specimen was peripheral blood or thyroid tissue (not recorded which). These receptors were taken from an adult man with Graves' disease, either hyperthyroidism or ophthalmopathy (not recorded which). CDR3s include the opening cysteine and the closing phenylalanine or tryptophan. Fields, in order: J gene, V gene, clone size, D gene, CDR3 protein, CDR3 DNA. D genes are given only for firm matches. Part of the rows lack a size; the others show once, few, many or a class for expanded clones.

J gene: TRBJ1-5
V gene: TRBV12-3/TRBV12-4
clone size: -
D gene: -
CDR3 protein: CASKTGGIGQPQHF
CDR3 DNA: TGTGCCAGCAAGACGGGGGGAATTGGTCAGCCCCAGCATTTT

J gene: TRBJ2-7
V gene: TRBV6-6
clone size: few
D gene: -
CDR3 protein: CASSSGEGAYEQYF
CDR3 DNA: TGTGCCAGCAGTTCGGGGGAAGGGGCCTACGAGCAGTACTTC

J gene: TRBJ1-1
V gene: TRBV7-9
clone size: -
D gene: -
CDR3 protein: CASSYKVGTEAFF
CDR3 DNA: TGTGCCAGCAGTTACAAAGTTGGGACTGAAGCTTTCTTT

J gene: TRBJ1-5
V gene: TRBV19
clone size: -
D gene: -
CDR3 protein: CASGDGGRQPQHF
CDR3 DNA: TGTGCCAGTGGTGATGGGGGCCGTCAGCCCCAGCATTTT

J gene: TRBJ1-1
V gene: TRBV29-1
clone size: -
D gene: -
CDR3 protein: CSVGRAGGDTEAFF
CDR3 DNA: TGCAGCGTGGGGCGTGCGGGAGGGGACACTGAAGCTTTCTTT

J gene: TRBJ2-3
V gene: TRBV19
clone size: once
D gene: TRBD1
CDR3 protein: CASSPPGQTDTQYF
CDR3 DNA: TGTGCCAGTAGCCCCCCGGGACAGACAGATACGCAGTATTTT

J gene: TRBJ2-7
V gene: TRBV2
clone size: many
D gene: -
CDR3 protein: CASSEWANSYEQYF
CDR3 DNA: TGTGCCAGCAGTGAGTGGGCGAACTCCTACGAGCAGTACTTC

J gene: TRBJ1-5
V gene: TRBV20-1
clone size: few
D gene: -
CDR3 protein: CSARVLGPGSNQPQHF
CDR3 DNA: TGCAGTGCTAGAGTCCTAGGGCCAGGGAGCAATCAGCCCCAGCATTTT

J gene: TRBJ1-4
V gene: TRBV20-1
clone size: -
D gene: -
CDR3 protein: CSAWPDPTNEKLFF
CDR3 DNA: TGCAGTGCCTGGCCAGACCCAACTAATGAAAAACTGTTTTTT

J gene: TRBJ1-3
V gene: TRBV15
clone size: many
D gene: -
CDR3 protein: CATSSAGNTIYF
CDR3 DNA: TGTGCCACCAGCAGTGCTGGAAACACCATATATTTT

J gene: TRBJ2-6
V gene: TRBV7-8
clone size: few
D gene: -
CDR3 protein: CASSVYAHSGANVLTF
CDR3 DNA: TGTGCCAGCAGTGTGTACGCCCACTCTGGGGCCAACGTCCTGACTTTC

J gene: TRBJ2-7
V gene: TRBV9
clone size: few
D gene: -
CDR3 protein: CASSPIDRNYEQYF
CDR3 DNA: TGTGCCAGCAGCCCGATCGACAGAAACTACGAGCAGTACTTC

J gene: TRBJ1-1
V gene: TRBV7-9
clone size: -
D gene: -
CDR3 protein: CASSLNWLNTEAFF
CDR3 DNA: TGTGCCAGCAGCTTAAATTGGTTGAACACTGAAGCTTTCTTT

J gene: TRBJ2-2
V gene: TRBV5-1
clone size: -
D gene: -
CDR3 protein: CATPRSELFF
CDR3 DNA: TGCGCAACACCGCGTTCGGAGCTGTTTTTT

J gene: TRBJ1-4
V gene: TRBV25-1
clone size: -
D gene: TRBD1
CDR3 protein: CASNQGANEKLFF
CDR3 DNA: TGTGCCAGCAACCAGGGGGCGAATGAAAAACTGTTTTTT

J gene: TRBJ1-5
V gene: TRBV12-3/TRBV12-4
clone size: few
D gene: -
CDR3 protein: CASSLFRGGQPQHF
CDR3 DNA: TGTGCCAGCAGTTTATTCAGGGGCGGCCAGCCCCAGCATTTT

J gene: TRBJ2-5
V gene: TRBV29-1
clone size: many
D gene: -
CDR3 protein: CSVAGPEETQYF
CDR3 DNA: TGCAGCGTTGCGGGGCCTGAAGAGACCCAGTACTTC

J gene: TRBJ2-7
V gene: TRBV2
clone size: many
D gene: TRBD2
CDR3 protein: CASSVSSGRYEQYF
CDR3 DNA: TGTGCCAGCAGTGTTTCAAGCGGGAGATACGAGCAGTACTTC

J gene: TRBJ1-2
V gene: TRBV29-1
clone size: -
D gene: TRBD1
CDR3 protein: CSVEDTDRDSEVGYTF
CDR3 DNA: TGCAGCGTTGAAGATACGGACAGGGACAGTGAGGTTGGCTACACCTTC

J gene: TRBJ2-2
V gene: TRBV20-1
clone size: few
D gene: TRBD1
CDR3 protein: CSASRDRGTGELFF
CDR3 DNA: TGCAGTGCTAGCCGGGACAGGGGTACCGGGGAGCTGTTTTTT

J gene: TRBJ2-7
V gene: TRBV20-1
clone size: -
D gene: TRBD1
CDR3 protein: CSAGQGIRYEQYF
CDR3 DNA: TGCAGTGCCGGACAGGGGATCCGCTACGAGCAGTACTTC

J gene: TRBJ1-2
V gene: TRBV6-1
clone size: -
D gene: TRBD1
CDR3 protein: CASSEGGTVSWSLHYGYTF
CDR3 DNA: TGTGCCAGCAGTGAAGGGGGGACAGTATCCTGGAGTCTGCACTATGGCTACACCTTC

J gene: TRBJ2-7
V gene: TRBV29-1
clone size: many
D gene: -
CDR3 protein: CSGVPGQTENEQYF
CDR3 DNA: TGCAGCGGGGTCCCGGGGCAGACAGAGAACGAGCAGTACTTC

J gene: TRBJ1-2
V gene: TRBV7-9
clone size: -
D gene: TRBD1
CDR3 protein: CARAGQGNYGYTF
CDR3 DNA: TGTGCCCGGGCGGGACAGGGGAACTATGGCTACACCTTC

J gene: TRBJ2-7
V gene: TRBV20-1
clone size: -
D gene: TRBD2
CDR3 protein: CSARAPGLAGGREQYF
CDR3 DNA: TGCAGTGCTAGAGCCCCCGGACTAGCGGGAGGGAGAGAGCAGTACTTC

J gene: TRBJ2-5
V gene: TRBV20-1
clone size: few
D gene: -
CDR3 protein: CSARDDRETQYF
CDR3 DNA: TGCAGTGCTAGAGATGATCGGGAGACCCAGTACTTC

J gene: TRBJ1-1
V gene: TRBV29-1
clone size: few
D gene: -
CDR3 protein: CSVAGMGRTEAFF
CDR3 DNA: TGCAGCGTTGCCGGTATGGGGCGCACTGAAGCTTTCTTT

J gene: TRBJ2-7
V gene: TRBV6-5
clone size: few
D gene: -
CDR3 protein: CASSRQDSYGYEQYF
CDR3 DNA: TGTGCCAGCTCCCGCCAGGACTCGTACGGCTACGAGCAGTACTTC

J gene: TRBJ1-1
V gene: TRBV5-1
clone size: few
D gene: -
CDR3 protein: CASSLGARIATEAFF
CDR3 DNA: TGCGCCAGCAGCTTGGGGGCGAGGATAGCCACTGAAGCTTTCTTT

J gene: TRBJ1-1
V gene: TRBV2
clone size: many
D gene: -
CDR3 protein: CASSKDGRLREAFF
CDR3 DNA: TGTGCCAGCAGTAAGGACGGAAGATTACGAGAAGCTTTCTTT

J gene: TRBJ1-2
V gene: TRBV24-1
clone size: many
D gene: TRBD1
CDR3 protein: CATSDFRTGYGYTF
CDR3 DNA: TGTGCCACCAGTGATTTCAGGACAGGCTATGGCTACACCTTC

J gene: TRBJ1-4
V gene: TRBV15
clone size: many
D gene: -
CDR3 protein: CATSATPTNEKLFF
CDR3 DNA: TGTGCCACCAGCGCAACTCCAACTAATGAAAAACTGTTTTTT

J gene: TRBJ1-1
V gene: TRBV29-1
clone size: many
D gene: -
CDR3 protein: CSAGRTNTEAFF
CDR3 DNA: TGCAGCGCTGGGCGGACGAACACTGAAGCTTTCTTT

J gene: TRBJ2-7
V gene: TRBV20-1
clone size: -
D gene: -
CDR3 protein: CSASNQAVGYNEQYF
CDR3 DNA: TGCAGTGCTAGTAACCAGGCGGTCGGATATAACGAGCAGTACTTC

J gene: TRBJ2-3
V gene: TRBV20-1
clone size: -
D gene: -
CDR3 protein: CSAGGGAADTQYF
CDR3 DNA: TGCAGTGCTGGTGGGGGGGCGGCAGATACGCAGTATTTT

J gene: TRBJ1-5
V gene: TRBV6-5
clone size: many
D gene: -
CDR3 protein: CASKTGSNQPQHF
CDR3 DNA: TGTGCCAGCAAGACTGGGAGCAATCAGCCCCAGCATTTT

J gene: TRBJ1-6
V gene: TRBV11-2
clone size: -
D gene: TRBD1
CDR3 protein: CASSSGQGAGNSPLHF
CDR3 DNA: TGTGCCAGCAGCTCCGGACAGGGGGCGGGGAATTCACCCCTCCACTTT

J gene: TRBJ1-1
V gene: TRBV20-1
clone size: many
D gene: -
CDR3 protein: CSAIHDMNTEAFF
CDR3 DNA: TGCAGTGCTATACATGACATGAACACTGAAGCTTTCTTT

J gene: TRBJ1-1
V gene: TRBV12-3/TRBV12-4
clone size: many
D gene: -
CDR3 protein: CASSLREGTEAFF
CDR3 DNA: TGTGCCAGCAGTTTAAGGGAGGGGACTGAAGCTTTCTTT

J gene: TRBJ1-4
V gene: TRBV15
clone size: few
D gene: -
CDR3 protein: CATSRGGLREKLFF
CDR3 DNA: TGTGCCACCAGCAGAGGGGGGCTTCGCGAAAAACTGTTTTTT

J gene: TRBJ1-1
V gene: TRBV10-2
clone size: many
D gene: -
CDR3 protein: CASSDPAPTEAFF
CDR3 DNA: TGCGCCAGCAGTGACCCGGCCCCCACTGAAGCTTTCTTT

J gene: TRBJ1-1
V gene: TRBV11-2
clone size: few
D gene: -
CDR3 protein: CASSFTGQGATEAFF
CDR3 DNA: TGTGCCAGCAGCTTCACCGGGCAGGGCGCCACTGAAGCTTTCTTT

J gene: TRBJ1-1
V gene: TRBV7-2
clone size: -
D gene: -
CDR3 protein: CASSLDWGGGTEAFF
CDR3 DNA: TGTGCCAGCAGCTTAGATTGGGGGGGCGGGACTGAAGCTTTCTTT

J gene: TRBJ1-5
V gene: TRBV2
clone size: -
D gene: -
CDR3 protein: CASSYQGSGIQPQHF
CDR3 DNA: TGTGCCAGCAGTTATCAGGGAAGTGGGATCCAGCCCCAGCATTTT

J gene: TRBJ1-4
V gene: TRBV15
clone size: many
D gene: -
CDR3 protein: CATSRDLGATNEKLFF
CDR3 DNA: TGTGCCACCAGCAGAGATCTAGGGGCAACTAATGAAAAACTGTTTTTT